This is a list of T cell receptor beta chains from one sample in a study of T-cell reconstitution after alpha-beta-depleted transplantation in children. TCRdb recomputed calls from the PCR reads with MiXCR, one row per CDR3 protein. The table lists 450,000 to 700,000 distinct CDR3 sequences, around 27% of them singletons. The specimen was PBMCs, collected before TCRalphabeta/CD19-depleted stem cell transplant. Source of these receptors: a boy under two years old with Wiskott-Aldrich syndrome, due to receive a stem cell transplant. CDR3s leave out the opening cysteine and the closing phenylalanine or tryptophan.

TRBV27	TRBJ2-7	ASSLSSRGTGFYEQY
TRBV20-1	TRBJ1-3	SARDLAGASGNTIY
TRBV27	TRBJ1-2	ASKDRNYGYT
TRBV12-3/TRBV12-4	TRBJ2-2	ASSPRGVGRGSGELF
TRBV27	TRBJ1-1	ASSLSMRGATATEAF
TRBV20-1	TRBJ2-4	SAGGTSGKGAAKNIQY
TRBV18	TRBJ1-2	ASSSTRDRAIGGYT
TRBV9	TRBJ2-1	ASSVASRSYNEQF
TRBV11-2	TRBJ2-1	ASSSGAGDYNEQF
TRBV5-1	TRBJ1-1	ASSPFMDTEAF
TRBV13	TRBJ2-6	ASSREGANVLT
TRBV5-1	TRBJ1-1	ASSSQGVGEAF
TRBV9	TRBJ2-1	ASSVDGGRGYNEQF
TRBV12-3/TRBV12-4	TRBJ2-1	ASSLGGGFGNEQF
TRBV12-3/TRBV12-4	TRBJ2-2	ATTWTGGQGVNGELF